The clone carrying this TCR beta chain has a handful of counts. What it recognizes is unknown. The CDR3 runs to 12 residues. The sample belongs to a study of T-cell reconstitution after alpha-beta-depleted transplantation in children. Whole-study findings and limits: Alpha-beta T cells about two months after transplant reportedly derived from several hundred expanded graft clones. Counts and diversity of T cells one year after transplant came mostly from newly produced T cells.

The library targeted TCRbeta and was prepared with unique molecular identifiers. One entry per CDR3 protein, called by TCRdb with MiXCR from the PCR reads. The sample has 280,000 or so distinct CDR3 sequences, around a tenth seen once. Material: peripheral blood, obtained 180 days after TCRalphabeta/CD19-depleted stem cell transplant. This TCR derives from a male patient between 2 and 10 years old who had a stem cell transplant for chronic granulomatous disease, so the T cells may come from the graft donor. The chain has TRBV1 and TRBJ2-3. TRBV1 is shown as a pseudogene. CDR3 sequence: CTSSRFTDTQYF. The CDR3 DNA is TGCACCAGCAGCCGATTCACAGATACGCAGTATTTT.